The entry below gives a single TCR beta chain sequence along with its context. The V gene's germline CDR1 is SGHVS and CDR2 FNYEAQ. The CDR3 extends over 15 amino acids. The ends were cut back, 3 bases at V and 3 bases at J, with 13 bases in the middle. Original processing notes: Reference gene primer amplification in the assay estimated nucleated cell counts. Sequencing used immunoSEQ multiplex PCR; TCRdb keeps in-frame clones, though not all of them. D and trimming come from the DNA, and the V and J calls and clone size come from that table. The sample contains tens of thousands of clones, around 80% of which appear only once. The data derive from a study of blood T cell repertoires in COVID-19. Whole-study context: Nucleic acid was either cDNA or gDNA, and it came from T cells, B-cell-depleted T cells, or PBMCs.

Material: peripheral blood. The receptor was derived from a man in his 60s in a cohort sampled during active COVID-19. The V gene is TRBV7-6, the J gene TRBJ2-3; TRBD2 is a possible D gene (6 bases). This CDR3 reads CASSLSRGTTDTQYF. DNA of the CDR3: TGTGCCAGCAGCTTGTCCCGGGGGACTACAGATACGCAGTATTTT.